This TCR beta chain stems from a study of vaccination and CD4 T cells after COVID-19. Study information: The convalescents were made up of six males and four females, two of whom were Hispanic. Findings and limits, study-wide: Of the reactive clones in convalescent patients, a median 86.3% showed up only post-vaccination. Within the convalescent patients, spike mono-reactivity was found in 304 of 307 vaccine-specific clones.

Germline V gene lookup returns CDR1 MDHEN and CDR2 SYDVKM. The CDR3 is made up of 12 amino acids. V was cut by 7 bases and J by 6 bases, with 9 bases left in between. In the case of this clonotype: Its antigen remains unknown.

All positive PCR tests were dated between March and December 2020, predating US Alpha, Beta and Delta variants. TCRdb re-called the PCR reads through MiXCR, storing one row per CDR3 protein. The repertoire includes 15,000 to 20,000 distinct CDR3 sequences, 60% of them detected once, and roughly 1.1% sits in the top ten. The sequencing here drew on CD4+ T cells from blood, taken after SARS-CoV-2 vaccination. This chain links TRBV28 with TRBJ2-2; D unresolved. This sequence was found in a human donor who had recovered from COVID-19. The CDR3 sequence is CASNVQAGELFF. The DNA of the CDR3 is TGTGCCAGCAACGTCCAAGCCGGGGAGCTGTTTTTT.